This TCR beta chain is drawn from a study of human T cells and chemical hapten exposure. Whole-study context: The cohort included alopecia areata under or over 50% scalp, totalis and universalis. Study results and limitations: TCRs whose frequency exceeded 1 in 1000 remained the same following DPC sensitization.

Regarding time point: patch test 3, about 24 weeks after DPC sensitization. Treatment noted: therapeutic diphenylcyclopropenone sensitization with weekly scalp DPC. Blood was collected ahead of every patch test applied. The total RNA was obtained from whole blood that was not fractionated. In the case of this clonotype: Its antigen is not identified.

Trimming removed 7 bases from V and 7 bases from J; junction bases left unmatched: 0. CDR3 length: 12 residues. Germline CDR1 reads SGDLS; CDR2 reads YYNGEE. TCRdb reanalysed the RACE reads using MiXCR and keeps one entry per CDR3 protein. The sample includes more than 150,000 distinct CDR3 sequences, roughly a quarter of them seen just once. The chain is built from TRBV9 and TRBJ2-2, with TRBD1 matching 11 bases. The specimen comprised whole blood, sampled in connection with sensitization to the hapten diphenylcyclopropenone (DPC). This clonotype was obtained from a woman aged 40 to 50 with alopecia areata. Some clones in this sample may be carry-over from other donors' samples. The chain's CDR3 is CASGTGGGELFF. CDR3 nucleotide sequence: TGTGCCAGCGGGACAGGGGGCGGGGAGCTGTTTTTT.